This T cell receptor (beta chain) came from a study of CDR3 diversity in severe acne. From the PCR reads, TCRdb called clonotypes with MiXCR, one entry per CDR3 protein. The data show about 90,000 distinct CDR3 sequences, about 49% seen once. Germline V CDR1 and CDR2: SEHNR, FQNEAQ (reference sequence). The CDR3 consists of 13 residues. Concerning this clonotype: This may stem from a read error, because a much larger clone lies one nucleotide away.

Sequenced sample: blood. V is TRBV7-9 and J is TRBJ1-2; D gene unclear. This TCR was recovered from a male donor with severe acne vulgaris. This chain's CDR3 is CASSLVVWDGCTF. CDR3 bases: TGTGCCAGCAGCTTAGTAGTCTGGGATGGCTGCACCTTC. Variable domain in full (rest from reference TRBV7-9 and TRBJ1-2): DTGVSQNPRHKITKRGQNVTFRCDPISEHNRLYWYRQTLGQGPEFLTYFQNEAQLEKSRLLSDRFSAERPKGSFSTLEIQRTEQGDSAMYLCASSLVVWDGCTFGSGTRLTVV.